The rows below give T cell receptor beta chains drawn from one sample of a study of T cells in Graves' hyperthyroidism and ophthalmopathy. TCRdb fed the multiplex PCR reads into MiXCR, producing one record per CDR3 protein. This sample has a few hundred thousand distinct CDR3 sequences, with approximately 18% found just once. The sequenced sample consisted of blood. The receptor set was obtained from a man aged 50-60 years with Graves' ophthalmopathy. CDR3s include the opening cysteine and the closing phenylalanine or tryptophan. A D gene is named only where the DNA matches it firmly. Clone size is not always given. Where it is, it says once, few, many or a class for expanded clones.

j_gene,abundance,v_gene,d_gene,CDR3nt,CDR3aa
TRBJ2-5,many,TRBV18,TRBD1,TGTGCCAGCTCACCACTGGACAGGGGAGAGACCCAGTACTTC,CASSPLDRGETQYF
TRBJ2-1,-,TRBV28,TRBD2,TGTGCCAGCAGTCCCGGGACTAGCGGGAGAAATGAGCAGCTCTTC,CASSPGTSGRNEQLF
TRBJ2-3,few,TRBV12-3/TRBV12-4,TRBD2,TGTGCCAGCAGTCCTAACCATCGGGAGGGCACAGATACGCAGTATTTT,CASSPNHREGTDTQYF
TRBJ2-5,-,TRBV19,-,TGTGCCAGTAGTATCGGACTCAGAGATCAGACCCAGTACTTC,CASSIGLRDQTQYF
TRBJ2-7,-,TRBV20-1,TRBD1,TGCAGTGCCCTACCTACAGGGGGTAATGTGTGGGGCTACGAGCAGTACTTC,CSALPTGGNVWGYEQYF
TRBJ2-1,many,TRBV7-3,-,TGTGCCAGCAGCTTAACAGGGGGAGCACAGTTCTTC,CASSLTGGAQFF
TRBJ2-2,few,TRBV12-3/TRBV12-4,TRBD2,TGTGCCAGCAGTCCTCTAGCGGGAGAGGTTACCGGGGAGCTGTTTTTT,CASSPLAGEVTGELFF
TRBJ1-5,few,TRBV6-1,-,TGTGCCAGCAGTGAAGCGACAGCCCCCTATAGCAATCAGCCCCAGCATTTT,CASSEATAPYSNQPQHF
TRBJ2-7,few,TRBV20-1,-,TGCAGTGCGACGCCCGAGGACCTCGAGCAGTACTTC,CSATPEDLEQYF
TRBJ2-1,few,TRBV3-1,TRBD2,TGTGCCAGCAGCCAAGAATCGACTAGCGGGAGGGGTGAGCAGTTCTTC,CASSQESTSGRGEQFF
TRBJ1-1,many,TRBV20-1,-,TGCAGTGCTGCTCACGTGAACACTGAAGCTTTCTTT,CSAAHVNTEAFF
TRBJ2-5,few,TRBV24-1,TRBD2,TGTGCCACCAGTGATCCAGGGACTACAAAGACCCAGTACTTC,CATSDPGTTKTQYF
TRBJ2-3,few,TRBV9,-,TGTGCCAGCAGCGCGGCTAGCACAGATACGCAGTATTTT,CASSAASTDTQYF
TRBJ1-2,few,TRBV7-3,-,TGTGCCAGCAGCCTAGGGAGCGAGGGGGAATATGGCTACACCTTC,CASSLGSEGEYGYTF
TRBJ1-4,-,TRBV20-1,-,TGCAGTGCTGATACAGGGATAAATGAAAAACTGTTTTTT,CSADTGINEKLFF
TRBJ2-7,few,TRBV7-9,-,TGTGCCAGCAGACCTGACGCAAGCTCCTACGAGCAGTACTTC,CASRPDASSYEQYF
TRBJ1-3,-,TRBV10-2,-,TGCGCCAGCAGCCGCCGGGGCAGCTCTGGAAACACCATATATTTT,CASSRRGSSGNTIYF
TRBJ2-5,few,TRBV13,-,TGTGCCAGCAGCCATATTTGGCAGGGAGAAGAGACCCAGTACTTC,CASSHIWQGEETQYF
TRBJ2-3,-,TRBV5-1,-,TGCGCCAGCAGCTCGGGCTACACAGATACGCAGTATTTT,CASSSGYTDTQYF
TRBJ1-1,-,TRBV11-2,-,TGTGCCAGCAGCTCCCCGGGAGGACTTACGTACACTGAAGCTTTCTTT,CASSSPGGLTYTEAFF
TRBJ2-1,many,TRBV18,TRBD2,TGTGCCAGCTCACCACCAGGTGGAATAGCGGGAGTCAATGAGCAGTTCTTC,CASSPPGGIAGVNEQFF
TRBJ2-7,many,TRBV11-2,-,TGTGCCAGCAGCTTAGCCGGACCGACTCTCGAGCAGTACTTC,CASSLAGPTLEQYF
TRBJ2-4,few,TRBV28,TRBD1,TGTGCCAGCAGTTTAGGGGGACAGGGGGTTAGAAACATTCAGTACTTC,CASSLGGQGVRNIQYF
TRBJ2-3,many,TRBV2,-,TGTGCCAGCAGTGAAGGCAGGGGTCCCACAGATACGCAGTATTTT,CASSEGRGPTDTQYF
TRBJ1-4,-,TRBV11-2,-,TGTGCCAGCAGCTTACTAACGGCAGGTTCCCCAACTAATGAAAAACTGTTTTTT,CASSLLTAGSPTNEKLFF
TRBJ2-1,many,TRBV20-1,TRBD2,TGCAGTGCGGGGACTAGCGGGAGGCCGCGTAATGAGCAGTTCTTC,CSAGTSGRPRNEQFF
TRBJ1-1,many,TRBV5-1,TRBD1,TGCGCCAGCAGCTTAACCGGGACAGGGCTCACTGAAGCTTTCTTT,CASSLTGTGLTEAFF
TRBJ2-3,many,TRBV7-9,-,TGTGCCAGCAGCTTCTCCGGGACCAGGGGCGGTACGCAGTATTTT,CASSFSGTRGGTQYF
TRBJ1-2,many,TRBV30,-,TGTGCCTGGAGTGTAGGGACCGGCGGCTACACCTTC,CAWSVGTGGYTF
TRBJ2-7,few,TRBV27,-,TGTGCCAGCAGTCCCGGGGCGATCCCGCTCGAGCAGTACTTC,CASSPGAIPLEQYF
TRBJ2-7,-,TRBV7-9,TRBD1,TGTGCCAGCAGCTCCCGACAGGGTGGCGAGCAGTACTTC,CASSSRQGGEQYF
TRBJ2-7,many,TRBV7-9,TRBD1,TGTGCCAGCAGCTCACCGGGACAGTCCTACGAGCAGTACTTC,CASSSPGQSYEQYF
TRBJ2-7,-,TRBV4-1,TRBD2,TGCGCCAGCAGCCAAGGATTGGCGGGAGGGCCGAGTGAGCAGTACTTC,CASSQGLAGGPSEQYF
TRBJ2-2,-,TRBV15,-,TGTGCCACTGAGGCGGGACGGACCGGGGAGCTGTTTTTT,CATEAGRTGELFF
TRBJ2-7,few,TRBV14,TRBD2,TGTGCCAGCAGCCAAGATCGGGGAGGGCGGGACGAGCAGTACTTC,CASSQDRGGRDEQYF
TRBJ2-7,many,TRBV20-1,TRBD1,TGCAGTGCGAGAAAGGTGACAGGGGCCTACTCCTACGAGCAGTACTTC,CSARKVTGAYSYEQYF
TRBJ2-3,-,TRBV15,-,TGTGCCACCAGCAGAGATCGTGCAGATACGCAGTATTTT,CATSRDRADTQYF
TRBJ1-1,many,TRBV13,-,TGTGCCAGCAGCCCCAGACAGGAACGCACTGAAGCTTTCTTT,CASSPRQERTEAFF
TRBJ2-5,few,TRBV4-2,TRBD2,TGTGCCAGCAGCCAAGATGGAGGCTCTAGCGGGAGGGTGGAGACCCAGTACTTC,CASSQDGGSSGRVETQYF
TRBJ2-5,-,TRBV19,-,TGTGCCAGCAGACAGGTGGGGGGTCAAGAGACCCAGTACTTC,CASRQVGGQETQYF
TRBJ2-7,many,TRBV2,TRBD2,TGTGCCAGCAGCGGCGGGCCCTCGTGGGAGGGCTCCTACGAGCAGTACTTC,CASSGGPSWEGSYEQYF
TRBJ2-1,many,TRBV20-1,-,TGCAGTGCTAGAGAGGCCGGAGGCTCCTACAATGAGCAGTTCTTC,CSAREAGGSYNEQFF
TRBJ2-7,many,TRBV5-1,-,TGCGCCAGCAGACCTACGGACGTACCCTACGAGCAGTACTTC,CASRPTDVPYEQYF
TRBJ1-1,many,TRBV5-1,-,TGCGCCAGCAGCCCGGGACGAACTATGAACACTGAAGCTTTCTTT,CASSPGRTMNTEAFF
TRBJ1-2,many,TRBV6-5,TRBD1,TGTGCCAGCAGTTACTGGGACAGGGGTGGCTACACCTTC,CASSYWDRGGYTF
TRBJ2-3,-,TRBV5-1,TRBD2,TGCGCCAGCCAGCGGGACCCGGGCACAGATACGCAGTATTTT,CASQRDPGTDTQYF
TRBJ2-1,-,TRBV4-2,TRBD1,TGTGCCAGCAGCCGGGGGACAGATAGGTTCTTC,CASSRGTDRFF
TRBJ2-5,many,TRBV28,-,TGTGCCAGCAGTTTCTTAGGAAAAGAGACCCAGTACTTC,CASSFLGKETQYF